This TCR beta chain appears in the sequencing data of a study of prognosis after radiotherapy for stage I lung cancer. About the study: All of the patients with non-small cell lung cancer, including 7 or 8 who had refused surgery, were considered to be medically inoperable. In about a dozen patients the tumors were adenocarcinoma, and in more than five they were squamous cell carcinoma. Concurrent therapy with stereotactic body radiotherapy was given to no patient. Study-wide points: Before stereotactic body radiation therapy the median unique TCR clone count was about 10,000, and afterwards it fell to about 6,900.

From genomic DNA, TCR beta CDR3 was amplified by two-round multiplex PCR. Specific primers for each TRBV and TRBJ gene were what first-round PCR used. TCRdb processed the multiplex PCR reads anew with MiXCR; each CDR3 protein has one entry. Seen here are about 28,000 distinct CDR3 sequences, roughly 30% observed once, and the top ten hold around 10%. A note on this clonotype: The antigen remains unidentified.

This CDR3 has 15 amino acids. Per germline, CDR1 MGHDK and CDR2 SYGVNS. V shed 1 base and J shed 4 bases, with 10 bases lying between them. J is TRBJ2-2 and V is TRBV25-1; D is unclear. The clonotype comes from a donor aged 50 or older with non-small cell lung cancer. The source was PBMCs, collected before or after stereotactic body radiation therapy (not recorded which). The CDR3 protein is CASSESYTPTGELFF. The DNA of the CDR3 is TGTGCCAGCAGTGAATCGTACACACCCACCGGGGAGCTGTTTTTT.